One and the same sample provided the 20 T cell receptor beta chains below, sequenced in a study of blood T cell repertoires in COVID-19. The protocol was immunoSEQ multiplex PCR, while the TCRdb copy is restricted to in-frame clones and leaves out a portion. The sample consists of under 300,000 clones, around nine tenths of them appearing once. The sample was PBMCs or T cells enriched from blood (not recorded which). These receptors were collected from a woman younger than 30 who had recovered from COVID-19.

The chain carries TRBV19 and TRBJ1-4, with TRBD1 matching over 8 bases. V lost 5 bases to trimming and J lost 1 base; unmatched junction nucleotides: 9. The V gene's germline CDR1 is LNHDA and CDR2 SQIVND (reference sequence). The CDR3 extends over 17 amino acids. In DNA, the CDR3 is TGTGCCAGTAGTCCCTCAGGGGGCTTTGGAACTAATGAAAAACTGTTTTTT. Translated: CASSPSGGFGTNEKLFF.

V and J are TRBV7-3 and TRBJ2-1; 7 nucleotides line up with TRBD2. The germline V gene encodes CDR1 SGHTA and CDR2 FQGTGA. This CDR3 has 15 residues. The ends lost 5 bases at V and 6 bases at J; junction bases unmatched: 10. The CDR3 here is CASSPWAGEGNEQFF. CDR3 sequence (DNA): TGTGCCAGCAGCCCATGGGCGGGAGAGGGCAATGAGCAGTTCTTC.

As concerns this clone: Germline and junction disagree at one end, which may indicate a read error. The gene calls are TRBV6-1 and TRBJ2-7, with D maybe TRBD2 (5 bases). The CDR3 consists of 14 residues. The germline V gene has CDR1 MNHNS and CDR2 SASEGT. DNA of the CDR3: TGTGCCGGCAGTGACGCGGGCACCACTTACGAGCAGTACTTC. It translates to CAGSDAGTTYEQYF.

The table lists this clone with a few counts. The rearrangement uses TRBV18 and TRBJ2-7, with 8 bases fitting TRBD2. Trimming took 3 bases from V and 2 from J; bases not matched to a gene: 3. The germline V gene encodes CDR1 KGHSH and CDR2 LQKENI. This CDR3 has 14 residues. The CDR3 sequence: CASSPGLEAYEQYF. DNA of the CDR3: TGTGCCAGCTCACCGGGACTAGAGGCCTACGAGCAGTACTTC.

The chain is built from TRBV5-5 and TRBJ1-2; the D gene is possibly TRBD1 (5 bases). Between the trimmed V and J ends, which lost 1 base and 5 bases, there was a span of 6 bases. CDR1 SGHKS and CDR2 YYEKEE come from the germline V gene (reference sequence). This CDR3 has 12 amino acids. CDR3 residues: CASSLRQYGYTF. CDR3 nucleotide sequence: TGTGCCAGCAGCTTGCGACAGTATGGCTACACCTTC.

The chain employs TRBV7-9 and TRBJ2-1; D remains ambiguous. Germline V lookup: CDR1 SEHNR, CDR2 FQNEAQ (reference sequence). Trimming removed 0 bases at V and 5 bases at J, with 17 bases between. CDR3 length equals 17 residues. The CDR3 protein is CASSLALKRQVNNEQFF. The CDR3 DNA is TGTGCCAGCAGCTTAGCGCTTAAAAGGCAGGTGAACAATGAGCAGTTCTTC.

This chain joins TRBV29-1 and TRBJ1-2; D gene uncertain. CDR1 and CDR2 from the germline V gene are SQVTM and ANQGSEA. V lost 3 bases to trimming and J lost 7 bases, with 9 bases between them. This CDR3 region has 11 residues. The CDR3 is CSVEIGVGYTF. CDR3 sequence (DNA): TGCAGCGTTGAGATCGGGGTTGGCTACACCTTC.

The CDR3 is CASIAPGELFF. In DNA, the CDR3 is TGTGCCAGCATAGCCCCCGGGGAGCTGTTTTTT. The chain has TRBV2 and TRBJ2-2; D is uncertain. Germline assignment: CDR1 SNHLY and CDR2 FYNNEI. The CDR3 totals 11 residues. Between the trimmed V and J ends, which lost 7 bases and 6 bases, there was a span of 6 bases. Using reference TRBV2 and TRBJ2-2 for the parts outside the CDR3, the full variable domain is EPEVTQTPSHQVTQMGQEVILRCVPISNHLYFYWYRQILGQKVEFLVSFYNNEISEKSEIFDDQFSVERPDGSNFTLKIRSTKLEDSAMYFCASIAPGELFFGEGSRLTVL.

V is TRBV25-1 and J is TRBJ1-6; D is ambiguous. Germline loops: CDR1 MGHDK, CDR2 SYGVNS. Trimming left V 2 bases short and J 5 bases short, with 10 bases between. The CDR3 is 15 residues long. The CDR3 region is CASSEGGQNNSPLHF. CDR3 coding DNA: TGTGCCAGCAGTGAAGGCGGGCAGAATAATTCACCCCTCCACTTT.

As DNA, the CDR3 is TGTGCCAGCAGCTCGCTACCGGGACTAGCGGTTTCGGGTACGCAGTATTTT. It is translated as CASSSLPGLAVSGTQYF. This rearrangement joins TRBV7-3 to TRBJ2-3, with 11 bases lining up with TRBD2. V shed 4 bases and J 8 bases; nucleotides not matched to a gene: 14. The CDR3 runs to 17 residues. Germline V lookup: CDR1 SGHTA, CDR2 FQGTGA.

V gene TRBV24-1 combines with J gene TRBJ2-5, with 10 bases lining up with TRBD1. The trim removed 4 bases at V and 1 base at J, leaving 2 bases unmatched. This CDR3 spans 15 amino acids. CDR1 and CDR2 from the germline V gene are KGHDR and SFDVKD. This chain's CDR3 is CATSEWDRGQETQYF. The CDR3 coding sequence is TGTGCCACCAGTGAGTGGGACAGGGGCCAAGAGACCCAGTACTTC.

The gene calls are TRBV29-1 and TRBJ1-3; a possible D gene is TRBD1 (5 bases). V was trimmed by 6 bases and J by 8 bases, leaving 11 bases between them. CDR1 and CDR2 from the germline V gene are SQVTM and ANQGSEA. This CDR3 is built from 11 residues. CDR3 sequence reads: CSVRIGDTIYF. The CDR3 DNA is TGCAGCGTAAGGATAGGGGACACCATATATTTT.

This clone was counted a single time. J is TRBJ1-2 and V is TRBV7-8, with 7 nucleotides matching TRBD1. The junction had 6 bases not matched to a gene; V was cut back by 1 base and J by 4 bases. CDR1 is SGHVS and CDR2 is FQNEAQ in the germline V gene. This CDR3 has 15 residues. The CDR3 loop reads CASSLDTGASYGYTF. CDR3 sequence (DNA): TGTGCCAGCAGCTTAGACACAGGGGCGAGCTATGGCTACACCTTC.

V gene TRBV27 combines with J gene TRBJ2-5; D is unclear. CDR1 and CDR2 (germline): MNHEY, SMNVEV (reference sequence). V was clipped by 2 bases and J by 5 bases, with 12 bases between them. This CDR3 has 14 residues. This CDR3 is CASSLGPTVETQYF. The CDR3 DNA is TGTGCCAGCAGTTTAGGCCCAACCGTGGAGACCCAGTACTTC.

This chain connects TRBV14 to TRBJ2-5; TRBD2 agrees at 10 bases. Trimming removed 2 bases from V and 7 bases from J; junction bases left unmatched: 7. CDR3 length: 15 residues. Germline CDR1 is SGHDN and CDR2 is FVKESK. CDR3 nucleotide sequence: TGTGCCAGCAGCCAAACTAGCGGGGCTCCGGCGACCCAGTACTTC. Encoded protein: CASSQTSGAPATQYF.

The CDR3 DNA reads as TGTGCCAGCAACGTGGCCTCGAACACCGGGGAGCTGTTTTTT. Protein product: CASNVASNTGELFF. The gene calls are TRBV2 and TRBJ2-2; D remains ambiguous. Germline V CDR1 and CDR2: SNHLY, FYNNEI. The CDR3 runs 14 residues. The germline V and J ends were trimmed by 7 bases and 0 bases, with 9 bases remaining between them.

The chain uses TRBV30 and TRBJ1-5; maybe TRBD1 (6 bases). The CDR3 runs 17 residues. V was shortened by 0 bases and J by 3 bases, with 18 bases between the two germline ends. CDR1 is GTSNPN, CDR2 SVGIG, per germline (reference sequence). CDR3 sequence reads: CAWSVQKLRTVNQPQHF. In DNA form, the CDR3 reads TGTGCCTGGAGTGTTCAAAAGCTCCGGACAGTCAATCAGCCCCAGCATTTT.

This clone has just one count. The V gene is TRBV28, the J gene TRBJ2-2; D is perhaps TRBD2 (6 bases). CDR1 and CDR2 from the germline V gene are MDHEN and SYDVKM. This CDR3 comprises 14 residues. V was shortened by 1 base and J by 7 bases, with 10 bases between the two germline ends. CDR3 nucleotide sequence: TGTGCCAGCAGTTTATCGGGAGTCGGCGGGGAGCTGTTTTTT. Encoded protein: CASSLSGVGGELFF.

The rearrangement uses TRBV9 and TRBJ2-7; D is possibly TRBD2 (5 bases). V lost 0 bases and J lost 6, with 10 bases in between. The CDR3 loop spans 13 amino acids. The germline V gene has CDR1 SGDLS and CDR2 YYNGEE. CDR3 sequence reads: CASSVVSRGEQYF. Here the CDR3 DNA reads TGTGCCAGCAGCGTAGTATCCCGGGGCGAGCAGTACTTC.

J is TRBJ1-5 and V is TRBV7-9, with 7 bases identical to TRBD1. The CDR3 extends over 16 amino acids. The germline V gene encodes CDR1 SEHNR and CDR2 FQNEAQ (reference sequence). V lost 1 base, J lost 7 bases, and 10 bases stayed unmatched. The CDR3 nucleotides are TGTGCCAGCAGCTTAGTAGGCTGGCAGGGGGTCCAGCCCCAGCATTTT. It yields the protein CASSLVGWQGVQPQHF.